This TCR beta chain is from a study of blood T cells in healthy people across ages. It was with a sample-barcoded 5' primer and a J-beta primer mix that a second PCR of roughly 6 to 12 cycles was run. Each cDNA molecule received a tag from a template-switch adaptor that had 12 random nucleotides. In TCRdb, the 5' RACE reads were re-called with MiXCR into one record per CDR3 protein. The data contain hundreds of thousands of distinct CDR3 sequences, more than 40% of them singletons. This clonotype was seen only a few times. Germline CDR1 DFQATT, CDR2 SNEGSKA (reference sequence). V lost 5 bases, J lost 4 bases, and 16 bases lay in between. This CDR3 spans 14 amino acids.

This sequence joins TRBV20-1 and TRBJ2-3; tentative D call: TRBD2 (6 bases). The specimen sequenced was blood. The TCR sequence derives from an older woman in good health. CDR3 nucleotides: TGCAGTGCTTCCGGAGGGCTAGCAGCAGATACGCAGTATTTT. The encoded protein is CSASGGLAADTQYF.